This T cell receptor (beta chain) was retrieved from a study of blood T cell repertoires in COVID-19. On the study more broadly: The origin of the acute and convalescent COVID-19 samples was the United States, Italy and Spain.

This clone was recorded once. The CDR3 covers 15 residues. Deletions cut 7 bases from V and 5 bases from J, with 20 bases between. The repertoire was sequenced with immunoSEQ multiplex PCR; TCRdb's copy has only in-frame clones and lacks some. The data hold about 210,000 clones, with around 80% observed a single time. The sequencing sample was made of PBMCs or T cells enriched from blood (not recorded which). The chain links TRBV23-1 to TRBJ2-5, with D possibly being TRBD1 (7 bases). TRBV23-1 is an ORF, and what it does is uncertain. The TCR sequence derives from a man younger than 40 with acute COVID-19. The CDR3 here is CASIPRGRGDETQYF. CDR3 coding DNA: TGCGCCAGCATACCCAGGGGCAGGGGGGATGAGACCCAGTACTTC.